Following are 17 T cell receptor beta chains from one sample sequenced in a study of blood T cell repertoires in COVID-19. Measured with immunoSEQ multiplex PCR; TCRdb has only the in-frame clones, and not every one. The sample lists roughly 250,000 clones; around nine tenths were seen once. The sample was PBMCs or T cells enriched from blood (not recorded which). The origin of the receptors is a woman aged 18 to 35 who had recovered from COVID-19.

CDR3 DNA: TGTGCCAGCAGCTTGGGACTAGACTACGAGCAGTACTTC. Residues: CASSLGLDYEQYF. The chain carries TRBV11-2 and TRBJ2-7; 8 bases fit TRBD2. The CDR3 is 13 residues long. Per the germline V gene, CDR1 is SGHAT and CDR2 is FQNNGV. The V and J ends lost 3 bases and 3 bases, in that order; junction bases with no gene match: 1.

J is TRBJ1-5 and V is TRBV6-5; the D is unclear. This CDR3 has 13 amino acids. V lost 8 bases, J lost 0 bases, and 8 bases lay in between. Germline CDR1 and CDR2: MNHEY and SVGAGI. CDR3 nucleotides: TGTGCCAGCGGCCCGTATAGCAATCAGCCCCAGCATTTT. It encodes CASGPYSNQPQHF.

J is TRBJ2-6 and V is TRBV4-1, with D hard to call. Trimming pared 2 bases from V and 3 bases from J, leaving 5 bases between. Germline CDR1 is MGHRA and CDR2 is YSYEKL. This CDR3 spans 14 amino acids. As DNA, the CDR3 is TGCGCCAGCAGCCAACCGCGTGGGGCCAACGTCCTGACTTTC. This codes for CASSQPRGANVLTF.

This clone was seen a handful of times. CDR3: CASSQEPPTGTDTQYF. The CDR3 nucleotides are TGCGCCAGCAGCCAAGAGCCCCCGACAGGCACAGATACGCAGTATTTT. The chain couples TRBV4-1 to TRBJ2-3; weak D call: TRBD1 (5 bases). Per germline, CDR1 MGHRA and CDR2 YSYEKL. Trimming cost V 0 bases and J 1 base, with 11 bases left between them. The CDR3 contains 16 residues.

The chain joins TRBV7-9 to TRBJ1-1; 10 positions agree with TRBD1. Germline V gives CDR1 SEHNR, CDR2 FQNEAQ (reference sequence). V lost 5 bases and J lost 6; bases outside the gene matches: 6. CDR3 length: 14 residues. CDR3 protein: CASSPRDRGSEAFF. The CDR3, as DNA: TGTGCCAGCAGCCCTCGGGACAGGGGCTCTGAAGCTTTCTTT.

The chain has TRBV15 and TRBJ2-1, with unresolved D. CDR1 is LNHNV, CDR2 YYDKDF, per germline (reference sequence). The CDR3 runs to 15 residues. Trimming stripped 0 bases from V and 4 bases from J, with 10 bases between. The CDR3: CATSRDHGAYNEQFF. The CDR3 bases are TGTGCCACCAGCAGAGATCACGGAGCGTACAATGAGCAGTTCTTC.

This chain connects TRBV5-1 to TRBJ2-1; 9 bases agree with TRBD1. There are 15 residues in the CDR3. Germline trimming cut 2 bases from V and 7 bases from J; bases unmatched to any gene: 7. Germline V gene lookup returns CDR1 SGHRS and CDR2 YFSETQ. The CDR3 nucleotides are TGCGCCAGCAGCTTTACACAGGGGGCTATTAATGAGCAGTTCTTC. The encoded protein is CASSFTQGAINEQFF. The full variable domain, completed using reference TRBV5-1 and TRBJ2-1, is KAGVTQTPRYLIKTRGQQVTLSCSPISGHRSVSWYQQTPGQGLQFLFEYFSETQRNKGNFPGRFSGRQFSNSRSEMNVSTLELGDSALYLCASSFTQGAINEQFFGPGTRLTVL.

The chain combines TRBV3-1 (or the pseudogene TRBV3-2) with TRBJ2-7, with a weak D call TRBD2 (5 bases). Germline V gene sequence: CDR1 LGHDT, CDR2 YNNKEL (reference sequence). V was pared by 4 bases and J by 7 bases, with 11 bases between. This CDR3 has 12 residues. The CDR3 sequence: CASSRGSGEQYF. Here the CDR3 DNA reads TGTGCCAGCAGCCGCGGTTCGGGGGAGCAGTACTTC.

This sequence joins TRBV11-1 and TRBJ2-4; no firm D call. This CDR3 region has 12 residues. Trimming shortened V by 3 bases and J by 5 bases, and 5 bases separated the two germline ends. CDR1 and CDR2 (germline): SGHAT, FQDESV (reference sequence). The CDR3 protein is CASSFGENIQYF. CDR3 DNA sequence: TGTGCCAGCAGCTTCGGTGAAAACATTCAGTACTTC.

Only one count was recorded for this clone. The chain carries TRBV20-1 and TRBJ2-1; D is unresolved. Germline CDR1 DFQATT, CDR2 SNEGSKA (reference sequence). The CDR3 is 11 amino acids. V was cut by 4 bases and J by 10 bases, with 11 bases left in between. The CDR3 sequence: CSATGGDEQFF. CDR3 DNA sequence: TGCAGTGCTACGGGTGGCGACGAGCAGTTCTTC.

The sample holds a few counts of this clone. The chain joins TRBV5-4 to TRBJ1-3; D gene unclear. This CDR3 comprises 13 residues. Germline CDR1 reads SGHNT; CDR2 reads YYREEE (reference sequence). The germline V and J ends were trimmed by 3 bases and 2 bases, with 6 bases remaining between them. This CDR3 is CASSYRTGNTIYF. Written as DNA, the CDR3 is TGTGCCAGCAGCTACAGAACTGGAAACACCATATATTTT.

About this clone itself: Different DNA sequences within this sample yield the same CDR3. The J gene is TRBJ1-6, the V gene TRBV3-1 (or the pseudogene TRBV3-2); 8 bases align to TRBD1. Germline CDR1 and CDR2: LGHDT and YNNKEL (reference sequence). V trimming: 3 bases; J trimming: 7 bases; junction bases outside the gene matches: 2. There are 14 residues in the CDR3. The CDR3 DNA sequence: TGTGCCAGCAGCCACGGACAGGGCAATTCACCCCTCCACTTT. Protein sequence: CASSHGQGNSPLHF.

This chain joins TRBV19 and TRBJ1-4; 7 positions agree with TRBD1. The V segment lost 9 bases and the J segment 4 bases; nucleotides outside the gene matches: 8. CDR3 length: 14 amino acids. Germline loops: CDR1 LNHDA, CDR2 SQIVND (reference sequence). The CDR3 region has the DNA TGTGCCAGCGTCGGGACAGATGATAATGAAAAACTGTTTTTT. Amino acids: CASVGTDDNEKLFF.

The J gene is TRBJ1-5, the V gene TRBV20-1, with a possible D match to TRBD1 (5 bases). Germline V gene lookup returns CDR1 DFQATT and CDR2 SNEGSKA (reference sequence). V was trimmed by 7 bases and J by 5 bases, leaving 6 bases between them. CDR3 length: 10 residues. This CDR3 is CSVGDQPQHF. CDR3 sequence (DNA): TGCAGTGTAGGGGATCAGCCCCAGCATTTT.

The V call is TRBV2, the J call TRBJ2-7, with D possibly TRBD2 on 5 matching bases. Per germline, CDR1 SNHLY and CDR2 FYNNEI. The CDR3 covers 12 residues. V dropped 6 bases and J dropped 4 bases, with 10 bases sitting between them. CDR3 residues: CASSFGGYEQYF. The CDR3 DNA is TGTGCCAGCAGCTTCGGAGGTTACGAGCAGTACTTC. The full variable domain, completed using reference TRBV2 and TRBJ2-7, is EPEVTQTPSHQVTQMGQEVILRCVPISNHLYFYWYRQILGQKVEFLVSFYNNEISEKSEIFDDQFSVERPDGSNFTLKIRSTKLEDSAMYFCASSFGGYEQYFGPGTRLTVT.

This clone is a singleton in its sample. The V call is TRBV28, the J call TRBJ1-2; 9 bases match TRBD1. The germline gives CDR1 MDHEN, CDR2 SYDVKM. J gave up 5 bases and V 3 bases, and 10 bases lay outside the gene matches. The CDR3 is made up of 16 amino acids. The CDR3 spells CASSLGTGTLGYGYTF. In DNA form, the CDR3 reads TGTGCCAGCAGTTTGGGGACAGGGACCCTTGGGTATGGCTACACCTTC.

The chain recombines TRBV5-1 with TRBJ2-7; the match to TRBD1 covers 8 bases. The CDR3 sequence is 14 residues long. The ends lost 4 bases at V and 2 bases at J; junction bases unmatched: 5. Germline lookup yields CDR1 SGHRS and CDR2 YFSETQ. The CDR3 sequence: CASSVSQGAYEQYF. DNA of the CDR3: TGCGCCAGCAGCGTCTCACAGGGGGCCTACGAGCAGTACTTC. Full variable domain (outside the CDR3, taken from reference TRBV5-1 and TRBJ2-7): KAGVTQTPRYLIKTRGQQVTLSCSPISGHRSVSWYQQTPGQGLQFLFEYFSETQRNKGNFPGRFSGRQFSNSRSEMNVSTLELGDSALYLCASSVSQGAYEQYFGPGTRLTVT.